This TCR beta chain is from a study of blood T cell repertoires in COVID-19. About the study: Acute and convalescent COVID-19 specimens originated in the United States, Italy and Spain. PBMCs, B-cell-depleted T cells, or T cells were the source of the cDNA or gDNA that made up the material.

In germline, CDR1 is LGHNT, CDR2 FRNRAP. The CDR3 extends over 16 amino acids. V was shortened by 5 bases and J by 2 bases, with 16 bases between the two germline ends. In the original workflow: For nucleated cells, counts were estimated from reference gene primer amplification. The protocol was immunoSEQ multiplex PCR, while the TCRdb copy is restricted to in-frame clones and leaves out a portion. V and J calls plus clone size are reproduced from that table; the DNA served to infer D and trimming. The sample yields roughly 70,000 clones, 65% to 85% seen once. This TCR came from a woman between 55 and 75 years old with acute or convalescent COVID-19. The sample comprised peripheral blood. This chain uses TRBV12-5 with TRBJ2-1; D is perhaps TRBD1 (6 bases). For the CDR3, the DNA is TGTGCTAGTGGTCCAGCATTTAAGGGGGCCTACAATGAGCAGTTCTTC. The encoded protein is CASGPAFKGAYNEQFF.